The 20 T cell receptor beta chains below come from one sample, sequenced in a study of shared T cell receptors in the human thymus. Measured with immunoSEQ multiplex PCR; TCRdb has only the in-frame clones, and not every one. The sample has hundreds of thousands of clones; around nine tenths are singletons. These data are also associated with another study on human thymus T cells.

What was sequenced was thymocytes. The origin of the receptors is a boy under two years old with a congenital heart defect.

In the case of this clone: An end of the junction differs from the germline gene, which may be a read error. The chain uses TRBV15 and TRBJ2-2; 8 nucleotides align to TRBD1. From germline, CDR1 is LNHNV and CDR2 YYDKDF (reference sequence). CDR3 length: 14 amino acids. CDR3 sequence (DNA): TGTGCCACCGGCAGGGGGCCCAACACCGGGGAGCTGTTTTTT. This codes for CATGRGPNTGELFF.

V and J are TRBV4-3 and TRBJ2-7; 10 bases fit TRBD1. The trim removed 0 bases at V and 6 bases at J, leaving 11 bases unmatched. This CDR3 is 17 amino acids long. In germline, CDR1 is LGHNA, CDR2 YSLEER. The CDR3 loop is CASSQEGSRQGASEQYF. CDR3 nucleotides: TGCGCCAGCAGCCAAGAAGGAAGCCGACAGGGGGCGAGCGAGCAGTACTTC.

J is TRBJ1-5 and V is TRBV14; possible D gene TRBD1, 6 bases. Germline values: CDR1 SGHDN, CDR2 FVKESK. Trimming left V 1 base short and J 7 bases short, with 11 bases between. The CDR3 is 14 amino acids. Written as DNA, the CDR3 is TGTGCCAGCAGCCAAGGAGGGGGATTGCAGCCCCAGCATTTT. It codes for CASSQGGGLQPQHF. Supplemented by reference TRBV14 and TRBJ1-5, the full variable domain reads EAGVTQFPSHSVIEKGQTVTLRCDPISGHDNLYWYRRVMGKEIKFLLHFVKESKQDESGMPNNRFLAERTGGTYSTLKVQPAELEDSGVYFCASSQGGGLQPQHFGDGTRLSIL.

The J gene is TRBJ2-2, the V gene TRBV27, with 8 bases that match TRBD2. CDR3 size: 15 residues. CDR1 and CDR2 from the germline V gene are MNHEY and SMNVEV (reference sequence). With 4 bases clipped from V and 4 bases from J, the junction kept 5 bases outside the gene matches. CDR3 protein: CASSSGGISTGELFF. The CDR3 DNA reads TGTGCCAGCAGTTCGGGGGGGATATCCACCGGGGAGCTGTTTTTT.

The rearrangement uses TRBV18 and TRBJ2-1; D is perhaps TRBD2 (5 bases). This CDR3 comprises 14 residues. V lost 2 bases to trimming and J lost 7 bases, with 12 bases between them. Per the germline V gene, CDR1 is KGHSH and CDR2 is LQKENI. CDR3 in amino acids: CASSPEGARNEQFF. DNA for the CDR3: TGTGCCAGCTCACCAGAGGGAGCGAGGAATGAGCAGTTCTTC.

This clone was counted a single time. The rearrangement links TRBV6-5 to TRBJ2-3, with 7 bases that match TRBD2. CDR1 and CDR2 (germline): MNHEY, SVGAGI. This CDR3 contains 16 residues. V was clipped by 0 bases and J by 0 bases; unmatched bases: 3. CDR3 protein: CASSYSGGSSTDTQYF. The CDR3 DNA reads as TGTGCCAGCAGTTACTCGGGCGGGAGCAGCACAGATACGCAGTATTTT.

The V call is TRBV5-1, the J call TRBJ1-1; 11 nucleotides match TRBD1. Per the germline V gene, CDR1 is SGHRS and CDR2 is YFSETQ. The V and J ends lost 5 bases and 0 bases, in that order; junction bases with no gene match: 6. CDR3 size: 16 residues. This CDR3 is CASRRDRGIMNTEAFF. Here the CDR3 DNA reads TGCGCCAGCAGACGGGACAGGGGGATCATGAACACTGAAGCTTTCTTT.

This clone was seen once. The rearrangement joins TRBV30 to TRBJ2-5; TRBD2 matches at 9 bases. V gave up 5 bases and J gave up 2 bases; unmatched junction bases: 12. Germline CDR1 is GTSNPN and CDR2 is SVGIG (reference sequence). The CDR3 extends over 16 amino acids. The CDR3 region has the DNA TGTGCCTGGGGTCCGCCGAGCGGGAGGCGGCAAGAGACCCAGTACTTC. It codes for CAWGPPSGRRQETQYF.

The gene calls are TRBV27 and TRBJ1-5; TRBD1 is a possible D gene (5 bases). V was shortened by 5 bases and J by 4 bases, with 6 bases between the two germline ends. The CDR3 has 12 amino acids. From germline, CDR1 is MNHEY and CDR2 SMNVEV (reference sequence). CDR3 in amino acids: CASSKGNQPQHF. The CDR3 DNA is TGTGCCAGCAGTAAGGGGAATCAGCCCCAGCATTTT.

This clone was counted once. The chain recombines TRBV10-3 with TRBJ2-7; 14 bases are a match to TRBD2. Germline V lookup: CDR1 ENHRY, CDR2 SYGVKD. The CDR3 covers 13 residues. After removal of 10 bases from V and 7 bases from J, the junction contained 6 bases not matched to a gene. CDR3 in amino acids: CATGLAGGREQYF. The CDR3 region has the DNA TGTGCCACCGGACTAGCGGGAGGCAGGGAGCAGTACTTC.

V and J are TRBV5-1 and TRBJ2-7; TRBD1 might be the D (6 bases). Trimming took off 1 base at V and 5 bases at J, with 19 bases between the two ends. Germline V lookup: CDR1 SGHRS, CDR2 YFSETQ. The CDR3 spans 16 residues. CDR3 sequence: CASSLTRQDGFHEQYF. CDR3 DNA sequence: TGCGCCAGCAGCTTGACTCGACAGGATGGGTTCCACGAGCAGTACTTC.

The chain is built from TRBV28 and TRBJ2-1; 7 positions agree with TRBD2. Germline lookup yields CDR1 MDHEN and CDR2 SYDVKM. This CDR3 is built from 16 residues. The V and J ends lost 3 bases and 7 bases, in that order; junction bases with no gene match: 12. This CDR3 reads CASSFGLAEPRNEQFF. The CDR3 DNA sequence: TGTGCCAGCAGTTTCGGGCTAGCGGAGCCTAGGAATGAGCAGTTCTTC.

J is TRBJ1-2 and V is TRBV10-1; D might be TRBD1 (5 bases). The CDR3 is 13 amino acids. From germline, CDR1 is WNHNN and CDR2 SYGVQD (reference sequence). V was pared by 11 bases and J by 8 bases, with 21 bases between. This chain's CDR3 is CALARAGIGGYTF. CDR3 nucleotide sequence: TGCGCCCTTGCCCGGGCAGGGATCGGAGGCTACACCTTC.

The rearrangement joins TRBV12-5 to TRBJ1-2; TRBD1 is a possible D gene (6 bases). V lost 6 bases and J lost 2, with 19 bases in between. The V gene's germline CDR1 is LGHNT and CDR2 FRNRAP. The CDR3 length is 16 residues. CDR3 sequence (DNA): TGTGCTAGTGGATTCCGTGGGGACAAGAACAACTATGGCTACACCTTC. Protein: CASGFRGDKNNYGYTF.

This clone is a singleton in its sample. The chain uses TRBV18 and TRBJ2-1; D may be TRBD1 (5 bases). V gave up 8 bases and J gave up 5 bases, with 28 bases separating them. Germline CDR1 KGHSH, CDR2 LQKENI. This CDR3 is built from 18 residues. CDR3 sequence reads: CASAPKGFTVDNNNEQFF. DNA for the CDR3: TGTGCCAGCGCCCCCAAGGGGTTTACAGTCGACAACAACAATGAGCAGTTCTTC. The full variable domain, with the rest looked up from reference TRBV18 and TRBJ2-1, is NAGVMQNPRHLVRRRGQEARLRCSPMKGHSHVYWYRQLPEEGLKFMVYLQKENIIDESGMPKERFSAEFPKEGPSILRIQQVVRGDSAAYFCASAPKGFTVDNNNEQFFGPGTRLTVL.

The chain uses TRBV4-2 and TRBJ1-1, with 10 positions matching TRBD1. The CDR3 spans 19 residues. Germline CDR1 and CDR2: LGHNA and YNFKEQ. Trimming took 0 bases from V and 4 from J; bases not matched to a gene: 14. CDR3 amino acids: CASSQDEWRQGAKSTEAFF. The CDR3 DNA follows: TGTGCCAGCAGCCAAGACGAGTGGAGACAGGGGGCGAAGAGCACTGAAGCTTTCTTT.

The DNA for the CDR3 is TGTGCCAGCAGCCGAGGGACTAGCGGGAGTCCCTACGAGCAGTACTTC. It is translated as CASSRGTSGSPYEQYF. The chain couples TRBV27 to TRBJ2-7, with 14 bases that match TRBD2. The CDR3 covers 16 residues. After removal of 6 bases from V and 2 bases from J, the junction contained 6 bases not matched to a gene. Per the germline V gene, CDR1 is MNHEY and CDR2 is SMNVEV (reference sequence).

The rearrangement links TRBV2 to TRBJ2-1; 14 nucleotides match TRBD2. V lost 3 bases and J lost 6; bases outside the gene matches: 19. The CDR3 is 21 amino acids. The germline V gene encodes CDR1 SNHLY and CDR2 FYNNEI. The CDR3 reads CASSESPRGTSGRLVGNEQFF. CDR3 bases: TGTGCCAGCAGTGAGTCCCCGCGGGGGACTAGCGGGAGACTGGTTGGCAATGAGCAGTTCTTC.

This clone is a singleton in its sample. The V and J genes are TRBV10-3 and TRBJ2-7, with a tentative D call TRBD1 (5 bases). V was shortened by 0 bases and J by 5 bases, with 14 bases between the two germline ends. The germline V gene has CDR1 ENHRY and CDR2 SYGVKD. The CDR3 runs to 15 residues. The chain's CDR3 is CAISESRQGPHEQYF. CDR3 coding DNA: TGTGCCATCAGTGAGTCGAGGCAGGGCCCACACGAGCAGTACTTC.

The chain uses TRBV6-5 and TRBJ2-5; D unresolved. Germline assignment: CDR1 MNHEY and CDR2 SVGAGI. V was pared by 2 bases and J by 5 bases, with 15 bases between. The CDR3 has 15 amino acids. CDR3 amino acids: CASSYRGCPDETQYF. The CDR3 nucleotides are TGTGCCAGCAGTTACCGCGGCTGCCCAGACGAGACCCAGTACTTC.